This T cell receptor (beta chain) was sequenced during a study of T cell repertoires and HLA-DP antigens. Study overall: Pre-culture CD4+ samples used roughly 1,100 ng DNA versus around 220 ng for CD137+CD4+ sorts.

As to this clone: Its antigen remains unidentified.

For pre-culture CD4+ samples, the target was 200,000 T cell genomes. Measured with immunoSEQ multiplex PCR; TCRdb has only the in-frame clones, and not every one. In the table there are around 100,000 clones, approximately 92% of which are singletons. The CDR3 extends over 15 amino acids. J was trimmed by 5 bases and V by 6 bases; bases with no gene match: 8. Germline CDR1 reads ENHRY; CDR2 reads SYGVKD. This chain links TRBV10-3 with TRBJ2-2; TRBD2 matches 8 bases. Sequencing input: CD4+ T cells from PBMCs. The receptor's source is a woman between 18 and 29 years old in good health and CMV-seronegative. The chain's CDR3 is CAIRASGSVTGELFF. As DNA, the CDR3 is TGTGCCATCAGGGCAAGCGGGAGCGTTACCGGGGAGCTGTTTTTT.